These T cell receptor beta chains were read from a single sample in a study of OX40 agonist ivuxolimab in advanced cancers. The repertoire was sequenced with immunoSEQ multiplex PCR; TCRdb's copy has only in-frame clones and lacks some. The profile shows 20,000 to 25,000 clones, over 65% of them singletons. Material: CD4+ or CD8+ T cells sorted from blood, obtained in a trial of the OX40 agonist ivuxolimab. These receptors were collected from an adult with an advanced solid tumor such as melanoma, head and neck, liver or kidney cancer. Both conserved end residues are part of each CDR3. The order of the fields is J gene, clone size, D gene, V gene, CDR3 protein, CDR3 DNA. D genes are given only for firm matches. Clone size, where shown, is once, few, many, or a class for clones that have expanded.

TRBJ2-3	-	-	TRBV6-4	CASSDGGGTDTQYF	TGTGCCAGCAGTGACGGGGGCGGGACAGATACGCAGTATTTT
TRBJ1-1	-	-	TRBV7-7	CASSAGLDTEAFF	TGTGCCAGCAGCGCCGGATTGGACACTGAAGCTTTCTTT
TRBJ2-2	-	-	TRBV19	CASSPTQGPGELFF	TGTGCCAGTAGTCCTACACAGGGTCCCGGGGAGCTGTTTTTT
TRBJ1-1	-	-	TRBV21-1	CASSKGGGRERATEAFF	TGTGCCAGCAGCAAAGGAGGAGGGAGGGAGCGGGCCACTGAAGCTTTCTTT
TRBJ1-1	-	-	TRBV19	CASSIGQNTEAFF	TGTGCCAGTAGTATTGGGCAGAACACTGAAGCTTTCTTT
TRBJ1-5	-	-	TRBV5-5	CASSLGISNQPQHF	TGTGCCAGCAGCTTGGGCATTAGCAATCAGCCCCAGCATTTT
TRBJ1-4	-	-	TRBV27	CASSSAGGLGEKLFF	TGTGCCAGCAGCTCCGCGGGCGGGCTAGGGGAAAAACTGTTTTTT
TRBJ2-7	-	TRBD1	TRBV7-6	CASSSGTGYEQYF	TGTGCCAGTAGCTCAGGGACAGGTTACGAGCAGTACTTC
TRBJ1-2	-	TRBD1	TRBV28	CASSSGTGGLGYGYTF	TGTGCCAGCAGTTCCGGGACAGGGGGCTTAGGCTATGGCTACACCTTC
TRBJ2-7	many	TRBD2	TRBV4-2	CASSHASGGYEQYF	TGTGCCAGCAGCCATGCTAGCGGGGGCTACGAGCAGTACTTC
TRBJ1-6	-	-	TRBV4-3	CASSQDIDSGGYNSPLHF	TGCGCCAGCAGCCAAGATATTGACAGCGGAGGGTATAATTCACCCCTCCACTTT